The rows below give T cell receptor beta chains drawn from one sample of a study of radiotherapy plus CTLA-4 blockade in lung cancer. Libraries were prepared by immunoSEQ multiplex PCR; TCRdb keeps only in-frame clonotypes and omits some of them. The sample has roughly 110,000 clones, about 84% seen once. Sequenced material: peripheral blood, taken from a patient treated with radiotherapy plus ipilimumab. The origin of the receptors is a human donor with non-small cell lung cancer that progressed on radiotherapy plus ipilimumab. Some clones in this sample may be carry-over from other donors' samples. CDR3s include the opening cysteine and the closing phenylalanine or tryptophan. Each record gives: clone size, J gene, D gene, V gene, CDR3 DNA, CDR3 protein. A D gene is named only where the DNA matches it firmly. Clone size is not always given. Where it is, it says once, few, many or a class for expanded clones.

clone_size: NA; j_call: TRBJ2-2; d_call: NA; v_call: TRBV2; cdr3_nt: TGTGCCAGCAGTGTAAGACGGGGCGACACCGGGGAGCTGTTTTTT; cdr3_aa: CASSVRRGDTGELFF
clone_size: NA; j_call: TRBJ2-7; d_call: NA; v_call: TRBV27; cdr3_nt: TGTGCCAGCAGCATCCGGGACCCTTCCTACGAGCAGTACTTC; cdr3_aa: CASSIRDPSYEQYF
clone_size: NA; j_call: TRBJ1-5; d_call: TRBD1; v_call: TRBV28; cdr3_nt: TGTGCCAGCAAATTAGGGGGCTTCAATCAGCCCCAGCATTTT; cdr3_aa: CASKLGGFNQPQHF
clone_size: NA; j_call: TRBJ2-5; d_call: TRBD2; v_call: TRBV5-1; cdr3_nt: TGCGCCAGCAGCTTGGCGGGGGGTGGAGAGACCCAGTACTTC; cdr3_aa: CASSLAGGGETQYF
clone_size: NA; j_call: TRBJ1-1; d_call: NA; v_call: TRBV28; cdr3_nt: TGTGCCAGCAGTTTACGGGGCTCGATCACTGAAGCTTTCTTT; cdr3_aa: CASSLRGSITEAFF
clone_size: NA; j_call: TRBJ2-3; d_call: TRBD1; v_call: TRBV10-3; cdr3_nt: TGTGCCATTCTTAGGGGGCTCATCGGCACAGATACGCAGTATTTT; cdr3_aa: CAILRGLIGTDTQYF
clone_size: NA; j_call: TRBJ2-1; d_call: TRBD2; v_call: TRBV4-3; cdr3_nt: TGCGCCAGCAGCCAGTACTCGAGCGGGGGAGTCTACAATGAGCAGTTCTTC; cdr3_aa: CASSQYSSGGVYNEQFF
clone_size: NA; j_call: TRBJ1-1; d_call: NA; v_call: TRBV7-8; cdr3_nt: TGTGCCGGTTCCGGGGGCCTCAACACTGAAGCTTTCTTT; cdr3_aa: CAGSGGLNTEAFF
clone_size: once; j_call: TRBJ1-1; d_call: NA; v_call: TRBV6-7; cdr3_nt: TGTGCCAGCAGTTACCCCTCGAAATCAGGGTTTTGGCGAGCTTTCTTT; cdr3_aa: CASSYPSKSGFWRAFF
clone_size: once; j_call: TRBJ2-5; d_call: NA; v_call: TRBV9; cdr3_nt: TGTGCCAGCAGCGTACAGCCCCAAGAGACCCAGTACTTC; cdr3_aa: CASSVQPQETQYF
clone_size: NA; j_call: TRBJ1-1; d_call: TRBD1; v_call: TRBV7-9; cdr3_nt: TGTGCCAGCAGTCGGGGGACAGGGGTATTGCGCACTGAAGCTTTCTTT; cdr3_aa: CASSRGTGVLRTEAFF
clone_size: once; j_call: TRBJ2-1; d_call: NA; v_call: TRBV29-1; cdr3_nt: TGCAGCGTTGAAGCCTCCCGAAACAATGAGCAGTTCTTC; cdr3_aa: CSVEASRNNEQFF
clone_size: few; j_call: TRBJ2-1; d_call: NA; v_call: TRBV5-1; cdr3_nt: TGCGCCAGCAGCTTGATGTCAGGAAGTCGGTTCTTC; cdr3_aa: CASSLMSGSRFF
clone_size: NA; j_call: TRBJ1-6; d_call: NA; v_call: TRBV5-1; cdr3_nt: TGCGCCAGCAGCTTGGTCGGTCCGAATTCACCCCTCCACTTT; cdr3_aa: CASSLVGPNSPLHF
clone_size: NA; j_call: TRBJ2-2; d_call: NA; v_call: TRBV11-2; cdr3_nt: TGTGCCAGCAGCTTAGTATACGGACTACCGAACACCGGGGAGCTGTTTTTT; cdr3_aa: CASSLVYGLPNTGELFF
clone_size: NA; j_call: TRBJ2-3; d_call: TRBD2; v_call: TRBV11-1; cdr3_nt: TGTGCCAGCAGCCCATACCTGACTAGCGGGGAAACAGATACGCAGTATTTT; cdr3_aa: CASSPYLTSGETDTQYF
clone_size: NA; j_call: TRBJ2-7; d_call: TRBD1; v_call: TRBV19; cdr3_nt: TGTGCCAGTAGCATTACCGGGACAGGGTTGACCGAGCAGTACTTC; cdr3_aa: CASSITGTGLTEQYF
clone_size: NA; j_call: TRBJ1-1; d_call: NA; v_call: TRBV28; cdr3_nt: TGTGCCAGCAGCCCAGGGTTAATCACTGAAGCTTTCTTT; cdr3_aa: CASSPGLITEAFF
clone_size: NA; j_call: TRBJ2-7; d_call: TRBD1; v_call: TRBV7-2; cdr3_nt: TGTGCCAGCAGCTTAAACCCCACCGGGACAGGGGGCGAGCAGTACTTC; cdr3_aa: CASSLNPTGTGGEQYF
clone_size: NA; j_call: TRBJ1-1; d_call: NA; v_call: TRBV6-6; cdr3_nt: TGTGCCAGCAGTTTACAGGGTCTTCGCACTGAAGCTTTCTTT; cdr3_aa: CASSLQGLRTEAFF
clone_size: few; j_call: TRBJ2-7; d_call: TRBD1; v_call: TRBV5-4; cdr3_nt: TGTGCCAGCAGCTACTGGACAGGGAACGAGCAGTACTTC; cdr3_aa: CASSYWTGNEQYF
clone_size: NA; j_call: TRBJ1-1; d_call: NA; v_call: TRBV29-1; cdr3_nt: TGCAGCGTTGCGGGGTTTAGCGCTGAAGCTTTCTTT; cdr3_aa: CSVAGFSAEAFF
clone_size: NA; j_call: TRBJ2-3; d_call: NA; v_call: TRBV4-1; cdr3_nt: TGCGCCAGCAGCCCCGGGGGCGACACAGATACGCAGTATTTT; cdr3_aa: CASSPGGDTDTQYF
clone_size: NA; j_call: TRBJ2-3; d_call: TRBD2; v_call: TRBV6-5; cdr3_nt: TGTGCCAGCAGGCTACGGGGGGACACAGATACGCAGTATTTT; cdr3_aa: CASRLRGDTDTQYF
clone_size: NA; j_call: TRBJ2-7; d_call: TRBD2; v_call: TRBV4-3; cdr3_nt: TGCGCCAGCAGCCAGCTACGGGGGGGCGCCTACGAGCAGTACTTC; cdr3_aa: CASSQLRGGAYEQYF
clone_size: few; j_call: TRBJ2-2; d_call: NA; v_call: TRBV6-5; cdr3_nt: TGTGCCAGCAGTTGGGGTGGGAACACCGGGGAGCTGTTTTTT; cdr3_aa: CASSWGGNTGELFF
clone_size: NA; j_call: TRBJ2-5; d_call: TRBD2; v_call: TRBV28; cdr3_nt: TGTGCCAGCAGTTTAGGGTCGCTAGCGGGGGCCCGGGGGACCCAGTACTTC; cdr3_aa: CASSLGSLAGARGTQYF
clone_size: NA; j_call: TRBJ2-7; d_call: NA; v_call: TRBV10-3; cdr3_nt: TGTGCCATCAACCGGGACGGATCATCCTACGAGCAGTACTTC; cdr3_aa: CAINRDGSSYEQYF
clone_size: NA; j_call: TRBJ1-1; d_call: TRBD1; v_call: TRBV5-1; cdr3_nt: TGCGCCAGCAGCCTCCGAGCCGGACAGGGGTTTTTATGGAACACTGAAGCTTTCTTT; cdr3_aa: CASSLRAGQGFLWNTEAFF
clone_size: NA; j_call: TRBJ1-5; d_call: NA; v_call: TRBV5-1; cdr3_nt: TGCGCCAGCAGGCCAGGGGAGAATCAGCCCCAGCATTTT; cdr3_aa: CASRPGENQPQHF
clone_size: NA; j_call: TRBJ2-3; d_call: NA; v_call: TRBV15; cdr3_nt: TGTGCCACCAGCAGAGGAACTAGCATCCCCACAGATACGCAGTATTTT; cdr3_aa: CATSRGTSIPTDTQYF
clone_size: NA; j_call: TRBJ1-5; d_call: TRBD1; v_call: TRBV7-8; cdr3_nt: TGTGCCAGCAGGACCGACAGGGCCGGGCAGCCCCAGCATTTT; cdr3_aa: CASRTDRAGQPQHF
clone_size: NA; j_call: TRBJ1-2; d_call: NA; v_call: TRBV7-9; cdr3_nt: TGTGCCAGCAGCCCCCCGCAGATTGGCTACACCTTC; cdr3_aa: CASSPPQIGYTF
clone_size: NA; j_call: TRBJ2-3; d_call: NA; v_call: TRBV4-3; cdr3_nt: TGCGCCAGCAGCCAAGATCCCCGGGGGGCCACAGATACGCAGTATTTT; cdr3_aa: CASSQDPRGATDTQYF
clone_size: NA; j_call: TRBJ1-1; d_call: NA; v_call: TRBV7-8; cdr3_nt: TGTGCCAGCATCCCTCAGGGGTTCGTCACTGAAGCTTTCTTT; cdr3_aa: CASIPQGFVTEAFF
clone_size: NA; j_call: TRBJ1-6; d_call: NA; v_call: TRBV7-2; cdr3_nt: TGTGCCAGCAGGGGGCTCGGGGTTAATTCACCCCTCCACTTT; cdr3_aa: CASRGLGVNSPLHF
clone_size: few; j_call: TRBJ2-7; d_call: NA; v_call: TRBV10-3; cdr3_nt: TGTGCCATCAGTGAGGCCAGGTCCTCCTACGAGCAGTACTTC; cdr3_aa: CAISEARSSYEQYF
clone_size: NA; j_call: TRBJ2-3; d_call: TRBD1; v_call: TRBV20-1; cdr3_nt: TGCAGTGCAGGCGGACAGGGCATGCAGTATTTT; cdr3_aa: CSAGGQGMQYF
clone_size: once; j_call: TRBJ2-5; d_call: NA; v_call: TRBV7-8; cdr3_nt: TGTGCCAGCAGCTTTGCGCCTGTGGAGACCCAGTACTTC; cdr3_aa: CASSFAPVETQYF
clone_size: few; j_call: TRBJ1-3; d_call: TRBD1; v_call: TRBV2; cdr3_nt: TGTGCCAGCAGTACAACAGGGGGCTTCGGAGGAAACACCATATATTTT; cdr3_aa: CASSTTGGFGGNTIYF
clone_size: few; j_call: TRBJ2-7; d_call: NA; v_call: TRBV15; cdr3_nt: TGTGCCACCAGCAGAGATCCAGGGGGGACCTACGAGCAGTACTTC; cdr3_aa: CATSRDPGGTYEQYF
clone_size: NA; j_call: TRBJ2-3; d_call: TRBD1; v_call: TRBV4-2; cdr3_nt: TGTGCCAGCAGCCAAGAACCGTCGACAGGGGGCGCATCAGATACGCAGTATTTT; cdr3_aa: CASSQEPSTGGASDTQYF
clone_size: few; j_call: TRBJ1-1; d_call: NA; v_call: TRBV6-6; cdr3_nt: TGTGCCAGCTCCCGGGCGGGCACTGAAGCTTTCTTT; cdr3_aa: CASSRAGTEAFF
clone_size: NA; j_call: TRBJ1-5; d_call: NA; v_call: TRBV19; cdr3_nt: TGTGCCAGTAGTATCCGACACGGGGTAATGCCCCAGCATTTT; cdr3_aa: CASSIRHGVMPQHF
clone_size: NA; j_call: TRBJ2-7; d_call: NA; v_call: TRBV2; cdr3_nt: TGTGCCAGCAGTGAACAGGGGGGACTCGAGCAGTACTTC; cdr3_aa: CASSEQGGLEQYF
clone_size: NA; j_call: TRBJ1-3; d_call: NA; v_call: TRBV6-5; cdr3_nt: TGTGCCAGCAGTTATAACAGCCTCTCTGGAAACACCATATATTTT; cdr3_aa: CASSYNSLSGNTIYF
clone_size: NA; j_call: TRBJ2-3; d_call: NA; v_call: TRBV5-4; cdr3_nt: TGTGCCAGCAGCGACAGTAGCACAGATACGCAGTATTTT; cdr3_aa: CASSDSSTDTQYF
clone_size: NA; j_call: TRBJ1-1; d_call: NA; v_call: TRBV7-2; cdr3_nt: TGTGCCAGCACCCGGGGTCGGGGAGGTTACACTGAAGCTTTCTTT; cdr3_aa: CASTRGRGGYTEAFF
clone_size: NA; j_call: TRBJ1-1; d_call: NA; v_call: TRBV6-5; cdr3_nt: TGTGCCAGCAGTTCTAGAGGGAGGGACACTGAAGCTTTCTTT; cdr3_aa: CASSSRGRDTEAFF
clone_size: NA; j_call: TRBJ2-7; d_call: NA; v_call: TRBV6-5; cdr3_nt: TGTGCCAGCAGCCAGGGGGGACAGCACTACGAGCAGTACTTC; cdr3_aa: CASSQGGQHYEQYF